This passage covers 27 T cell receptor beta chains from one sample sequenced in a study of blood T cells in healthy people across ages. A second about 6 to 12 cycle PCR used barcoded and J-beta primers. TCRdb recomputed calls from the 5' RACE reads with MiXCR, one row per CDR3 protein. This sample has 1.2 million to 1.5 million distinct CDR3 sequences; around 42% occur once, and the top ten carry roughly 8.2%. Input material: blood. These receptors originate from a woman under 30 in good health.

This clonotype has only a few counts. The chain has TRBV29-1 and TRBJ2-3; possible D gene TRBD1, 6 bases. CDR1 SQVTM and CDR2 ANQGSEA come from the germline V gene. The CDR3 has 13 residues. V lost 4 bases and J 4 bases, leaving 12 bases between the germline ends. CDR3 sequence: CSVARGPADTQYF. CDR3 nucleotides: TGCAGCGTTGCCAGGGGTCCGGCAGATACGCAGTATTTT.

The chain couples TRBV7-6 to TRBJ1-2, with 9 bases lining up with TRBD1. From germline, CDR1 is SGHVS and CDR2 FNYEAQ. The V and J ends lost 5 bases and 6 bases, in that order; junction bases with no gene match: 7. The CDR3 is made up of 14 amino acids. The chain's CDR3 is CASSPGTGSDGYTF. For the CDR3, the DNA is TGTGCCAGCAGCCCCGGGACAGGGAGCGATGGCTACACCTTC.

This clonotype appeared a few times. The chain links TRBV7-3 to TRBJ2-3; a weak D match, TRBD1 (5 bases). Germline lookup yields CDR1 SGHTA and CDR2 FQGTGA. The CDR3 runs to 15 residues. The V end was cut by 3 bases, the J end by 2 bases, with 12 bases between. Written as DNA, the CDR3 is TGTGCCAGCAGCTTGCAGGGAAGGACCACAGATACGCAGTATTTT. Its protein is CASSLQGRTTDTQYF. Variable domain in full (rest from reference TRBV7-3 and TRBJ2-3): GAGVSQTPSNKVTEKGKYVELRCDPISGHTALYWYRQSLGQGPEFLIYFQGTGAADDSGLPNDRFFAVRPEGSVSTLKIQRTERGDSAVYLCASSLQGRTTDTQYFGPGTRLTVL.

V gene TRBV2 combines with J gene TRBJ2-7; D gene ambiguous. The ends were cut back, 3 bases at V and 0 bases at J, with 6 bases in the middle. The germline gives CDR1 SNHLY, CDR2 FYNNEI. This CDR3 contains 13 residues. In DNA, the CDR3 is TGTGCCAGCAGTGACGGCTACTCCTACGAGCAGTACTTC. This sequence encodes CASSDGYSYEQYF.

The J gene is TRBJ2-3, the V gene TRBV12-3 or TRBV12-4; 11 nucleotides match TRBD2. After removal of 6 bases from V and 5 bases from J, the junction contained 13 bases not matched to a gene. The CDR3 length is 17 residues. This CDR3 is CASSSTTSGGWLDTQYF. CDR3 DNA sequence: TGTGCCAGCAGCTCCACAACTAGCGGGGGTTGGTTAGATACGCAGTATTTT.

The V and J genes are TRBV5-1 and TRBJ2-3; 8 bases line up with TRBD2. The V and J ends lost 0 bases and 0 bases, in that order; junction bases with no gene match: 3. Per germline, CDR1 SGHRS and CDR2 YFSETQ. CDR3 length: 16 amino acids. CDR3 coding DNA: TGCGCCAGCAGCTTGGCCGGGACTAGTAGCACAGATACGCAGTATTTT. Its translation is CASSLAGTSSTDTQYF.

The rearrangement uses TRBV4-2 and TRBJ1-1; tentative D call: TRBD1 (6 bases). Between the trimmed V and J ends, which lost 2 bases and 5 bases, there was a span of 12 bases. Germline V gene lookup returns CDR1 LGHNA and CDR2 YNFKEQ. The CDR3 is 14 residues long. The CDR3 DNA reads as TGTGCCAGCAGCCAACAGAAAAGGGGGACTGAAGCTTTCTTT. Its translation: CASSQQKRGTEAFF.

This rearrangement joins TRBV27 to TRBJ1-1, with TRBD1 matching over 11 bases. V lost 5 bases and J lost 4; bases outside the gene matches: 6. CDR1 and CDR2 (germline): MNHEY, SMNVEV (reference sequence). This CDR3 contains 15 residues. The CDR3 protein is CASSPDRGLSTEAFF. CDR3 sequence (DNA): TGTGCCAGCAGTCCGGACAGGGGGCTGAGCACTGAAGCTTTCTTT.

This clonotype was picked up a small number of times. The gene calls are TRBV30 and TRBJ1-1; D uncertain. This CDR3 comprises 11 residues. The V gene lost 5 bases and the J gene lost 6 bases, with 10 bases spanning the gap. Germline V gives CDR1 GTSNPN, CDR2 SVGIG (reference sequence). The CDR3 DNA reads TGTGCCTGGGACCGGGAGTCTGAAGCTTTCTTT. This sequence encodes CAWDRESEAFF.

The CDR3 DNA follows: TGCAGCGTTGAAGAGGAGGGCAGGGGAGGCGAGCAGTACTTC. Protein sequence: CSVEEEGRGGEQYF. This chain connects TRBV29-1 to TRBJ2-7, with D perhaps assigned TRBD1 or TRBD2 (6 bases each). Germline V gene sequence: CDR1 SQVTM, CDR2 ANQGSEA. The CDR3 sequence is 14 residues long. V lost 0 bases and J lost 6, with 15 bases in between.

This chain connects TRBV7-9 to TRBJ2-3, with D tentatively TRBD2 (7 bases). The CDR3 has 16 amino acids. V lost 4 bases to trimming and J lost 2 bases, with 16 bases between them. The V gene's germline CDR1 is SEHNR and CDR2 FQNEAQ (reference sequence). This chain's CDR3 is CASSSLTGLVTDTQYF. CDR3 nucleotide sequence: TGTGCCAGCAGCTCCCTGACAGGACTAGTCACAGATACGCAGTATTTT.

The chain carries TRBV7-3 and TRBJ1-2; 8 nucleotides align to TRBD1. Germline CDR1 is SGHTA and CDR2 is FQGTGA. Unmatched junction bases numbered 9, after V lost 5 bases and J lost 10 bases. This CDR3 region has 13 residues. The CDR3 is CASSPLTGAPYTF. The CDR3 coding sequence is TGTGCCAGCAGCCCCCTGACAGGGGCGCCCTACACCTTC.

This clonotype was counted between two and nine times. The V call is TRBV4-1, the J call TRBJ2-2, with TRBD2 identical over 10 bases. This CDR3 contains 17 residues. The V and J ends lost 3 bases and 0 bases, in that order; junction bases with no gene match: 4. Germline V lookup: CDR1 MGHRA, CDR2 YSYEKL. The CDR3 DNA reads as TGCGCCAGCAGCCACGGACTAGCGGTTACGAACACCGGGGAGCTGTTTTTT. Translating gives CASSHGLAVTNTGELFF.

The chain recombines TRBV6-6 with TRBJ1-5; weak D call: TRBD1 (5 bases). The CDR3 covers 15 residues. V gave up 7 bases and J gave up 2 bases, with 15 bases separating them. Germline V gene lookup returns CDR1 MNHNY and CDR2 SVGAGI (reference sequence). CDR3 bases: TGTGCCAGCATCCACCATGGGACGGGCAATCAGCCCCAGCATTTT. This gives the protein CASIHHGTGNQPQHF.

J is TRBJ2-2 and V is TRBV12-3 or TRBV12-4, with TRBD2 matching 10 bases. The J segment lost 4 bases and the V segment lost 8 bases, leaving 10 bases of the junction unmatched. The CDR3 has 16 residues. The CDR3 DNA reads TGTGCCAGCTGTACCGCTAGCGGGGGCCGCACCGGGGAGCTGTTTTTT. Amino acids: CASCTASGGRTGELFF.

Note on this clonotype: A much more abundant neighbour one base away suggests this may be a read error. The CDR3 nucleotides are TGCGCCAGCAGCTTCGGACTAGCGGGAGACAATGAGCAGTACTTC. It yields the protein CASSFGLAGDNEQYF. V usage is TRBV5-1 and J usage is TRBJ2-7; TRBD2 matches at 13 bases. Looked up from germline, CDR1 is SGHRS and CDR2 is YFSETQ. Losses at the gene ends were 2 bases for V and 7 bases for J; bases not matched to a gene: 6. This CDR3 region has 15 residues.

This clonotype was counted a few times. CDR3 amino acids: CASSQEEGDTEAFF. CDR3 sequence (DNA): TGCGCCAGCAGCCAAGAGGAGGGGGACACTGAAGCTTTCTTT. V usage is TRBV4-1 and J usage is TRBJ1-1, with D perhaps TRBD1 (6 bases). Trimming took off 0 bases at V and 3 bases at J, with 8 bases between the two ends. Germline V gene lookup returns CDR1 MGHRA and CDR2 YSYEKL. The CDR3 sequence is 14 residues long.

The chain joins TRBV4-1 to TRBJ1-2, with 9 bases aligning to TRBD1. CDR3 length: 15 residues. The trim removed 2 bases at V and 6 bases at J, leaving 7 bases unmatched. Germline CDR1 MGHRA, CDR2 YSYEKL. The CDR3 region has the DNA TGCGCCAGCAGCCAATCTCCGGGACAGGGAGATGGCTACACCTTC. Protein sequence: CASSQSPGQGDGYTF.

This sequence joins TRBV6-8 and TRBJ1-2, with no clear D. The V end lost 5 bases, the J end lost 5 bases, and 12 bases lay between the germline ends. Germline CDR1 and CDR2: MNHGY and SAAAGT. There are 13 residues in the CDR3. CDR3 in amino acids: CASSPAFGYGYTF. The DNA for the CDR3 is TGTGCCAGCAGTCCAGCCTTTGGGTATGGCTACACCTTC.

This clonotype was observed many times. The gene calls are TRBV7-9 and TRBJ2-1; D might be TRBD1 (6 bases). Germline loops: CDR1 SEHNR, CDR2 FQNEAQ (reference sequence). V shed 6 bases and J shed 0 bases, with 12 bases lying between them. This CDR3 spans 15 amino acids. The CDR3 is CASRTGLSSYNEQFF. CDR3 bases: TGTGCCAGCAGAACAGGGTTAAGCTCCTACAATGAGCAGTTCTTC.

V is TRBV5-1 and J is TRBJ1-4; the match to TRBD1 covers 9 bases. Unmatched junction bases numbered 11, after V lost 5 bases and J lost 0 bases. The germline CDR1 and CDR2 sequences are SGHRS and YFSETQ. There are 18 residues in the CDR3. CDR3 nucleotide sequence: TGCGCCAGCAGTTATGCCGGGACAGGGTCTGCAACTAATGAAAAACTGTTTTTT. Amino acids: CASSYAGTGSATNEKLFF.

This clonotype came up a few times. The rearrangement links TRBV10-3 to TRBJ1-2; maybe TRBD1 (6 bases). V gave up 3 bases and J gave up 6 bases, with 11 bases separating them. The CDR3 totals 13 residues. Per germline, CDR1 ENHRY and CDR2 SYGVKD. The DNA of the CDR3 is TGTGCCATCAGTGACGCAGGGGTGCATGGCTACACCTTC. Its translation: CAISDAGVHGYTF.

Many counts were recorded for this clonotype. The chain links TRBV29-1 to TRBJ2-7, with unresolved D. The J call is doubtful: the DNA matches TRBJ2-5 better. CDR3 length equals 11 residues. Germline V lookup: CDR1 SQVTM, CDR2 ANQGSEA. The CDR3 sequence is CSVTDTGTQYF. CDR3 bases: TGCAGCGTTACGGATACCGGGACCCAGTACTTC.

The chain couples TRBV20-1 to TRBJ1-1; D is possibly TRBD1 (6 bases). Germline CDR1 reads DFQATT; CDR2 reads SNEGSKA (reference sequence). Trimming shortened V by 1 base and J by 0 bases, and 12 bases separated the two germline ends. CDR3 length: 15 amino acids. The CDR3 DNA reads TGCAGTGCTAGAGCTGGGGGCTCGATGAACACTGAAGCTTTCTTT. This translates into CSARAGGSMNTEAFF.

CDR3 in DNA: TGTGCCAGCAGTCTTACAGGGGCTCGCCAGGAGACCCAGTACTTC. The encoded protein is CASSLTGARQETQYF. The chain uses TRBV6-4 and TRBJ2-5; 7 bases agree with TRBD1. Trimming took 5 bases from V and 5 from J; bases not matched to a gene: 11. CDR3 length: 15 residues. CDR1 is MRHNA and CDR2 is SNTAGT in the germline V gene.

J is TRBJ1-1 and V is TRBV20-1; TRBD1 is a possible D gene (6 bases). The CDR3 consists of 15 residues. V dropped 3 bases and J dropped 4 bases, with 18 bases sitting between them. Germline values: CDR1 DFQATT, CDR2 SNEGSKA (reference sequence). The CDR3 region is CSASPTQGIPTEAFF. Written as DNA, the CDR3 is TGCAGTGCTAGTCCAACACAGGGAATTCCCACTGAAGCTTTCTTT.

CDR3 in DNA: TGTGCCAGCAGCTTAGTGGGGCTAGCGGGAGATTTCACAGATACGCAGTATTTT. Amino acids: CASSLVGLAGDFTDTQYF. The chain couples TRBV7-2 to TRBJ2-3; TRBD2 matches at 10 bases. This CDR3 has 18 amino acids. CDR1 and CDR2 (germline): SGHTA, FQGNSA. V shed 1 base and J 2 bases; nucleotides not matched to a gene: 9.